Following are 9 T cell receptor beta chains from one sample sequenced in a study of cytomegalovirus exposure and HLA in healthy donors. With 60 Vbeta and 13 Jbeta primers, the PCR was carried out. Sequenced by immunoSEQ multiplex PCR; TCRdb stores in-frame clones only, minus some. The sample consists of about 130,000 clones, less than 80% of them appearing once. Sample: PBMCs. Receptors originate from a man between 40 and 49 years old in good health and CMV-seropositive.

The chain links TRBV5-1 to TRBJ2-3; 10 bases are shared with TRBD2. This CDR3 is built from 20 residues. Germline CDR1 reads SGHRS; CDR2 reads YFSETQ. J lost 0 bases, V lost 4 bases, and 17 bases had no gene match. CDR3 residues: CASSLGGSLAGALSTDTQYF. CDR3 nucleotides: TGCGCCAGCAGCCTCGGAGGAAGTCTAGCGGGAGCCCTAAGCACAGATACGCAGTATTTT. The full variable domain, in which reference TRBV5-1 and TRBJ2-3 provide the parts outside the CDR3, is KAGVTQTPRYLIKTRGQQVTLSCSPISGHRSVSWYQQTPGQGLQFLFEYFSETQRNKGNFPGRFSGRQFSNSRSEMNVSTLELGDSALYLCASSLGGSLAGALSTDTQYFGPGTRLTVL.

This clone was seen only once. The genes are TRBV29-1 and TRBJ1-4; possibly TRBD1 for D (6 bases). The CDR3 spans 11 residues. From germline, CDR1 is SQVTM and CDR2 ANQGSEA. Trimming shortened V by 4 bases and J by 8 bases, and 8 bases separated the two germline ends. The CDR3 region has the DNA TGCAGCGTTGTTAGGGGGGAAAAACTGTTTTTT. It codes for CSVVRGEKLFF.

The chain uses TRBV6-5 and TRBJ2-7; D might be TRBD1 (6 bases). Germline V gene sequence: CDR1 MNHEY, CDR2 SVGAGI. The CDR3 spans 11 residues. Trimming took 8 bases from V and 5 from J, leaving 10 bases between them. This CDR3 is CASLRGDEQYF. In nucleotides, the CDR3 is TGTGCCAGCCTCAGGGGCGACGAGCAGTACTTC.

The chain recombines TRBV11-2 with TRBJ1-3; D gene unclear. Trimming removed 0 bases from V and 4 bases from J, with 13 bases in between. This CDR3 contains 16 residues. Germline V lookup: CDR1 SGHAT, CDR2 FQNNGV. The CDR3 sequence is CASSLEGRVWGNTIYF. DNA for the CDR3: TGTGCCAGCAGCTTAGAGGGCAGAGTGTGGGGAAACACCATATATTTT.

The chain recombines TRBV2 with TRBJ1-2; 7 nucleotides agree with TRBD1. Per the germline V gene, CDR1 is SNHLY and CDR2 is FYNNEI. The CDR3 covers 15 residues. Losses at the gene ends were 6 bases for V and 5 bases for J; bases not matched to a gene: 12. As DNA, the CDR3 is TGTGCCAGCAGACCCAGGGACAGTGGGGGGTATGGCTACACCTTC. Translation gives CASRPRDSGGYGYTF.

This clone was counted between two and nine times. This sequence joins TRBV9 and TRBJ2-5; 7 bases match TRBD2. The CDR3 totals 16 residues. With V trimmed by 3 bases and J by 2 bases, 10 bases remained unmatched. The germline V gene encodes CDR1 SGDLS and CDR2 YYNGEE. CDR3 in DNA: TGTGCCAGCAGCGATAATAGCGGGCAGCCACAAGAGACCCAGTACTTC. This translates into CASSDNSGQPQETQYF.

J is TRBJ2-1 and V is TRBV10-3, with 14 bases identical to TRBD2. This CDR3 is built from 16 residues. V was pared by 6 bases and J by 5 bases, with 6 bases of the junction left unmatched. Germline V gives CDR1 ENHRY, CDR2 SYGVKD. CDR3 loop: CAIRKGLAGGNNEQFF. DNA of the CDR3: TGTGCCATCAGAAAAGGACTAGCGGGGGGCAACAATGAGCAGTTCTTC.

CDR3 sequence reads: CASSTDRGLGGELFF. Written as DNA, the CDR3 is TGTGCCAGCTCGACCGACAGGGGGCTGGGCGGGGAGCTGTTTTTT. The chain employs TRBV2 and TRBJ2-2; 10 bases align to TRBD1. Germline V lookup: CDR1 SNHLY, CDR2 FYNNEI. Trimming cost V 8 bases and J 7 bases; bases outside gene matches: 10. This CDR3 region has 15 residues.

The chain uses TRBV15 and TRBJ1-3; a weak D match, TRBD1 (6 bases). Deletions cut 0 bases from V and 0 bases from J, with 12 bases between. This CDR3 is 17 amino acids long. Germline assignment: CDR1 LNHNV and CDR2 YYDKDF (reference sequence). The CDR3 region has the DNA TGTGCCACCAGCAGAGATCTGACAGGCCACTCTGGAAACACCATATATTTT. This sequence encodes CATSRDLTGHSGNTIYF.